These T cell receptor beta chains were read from a single sample in a study of T cells in Graves' hyperthyroidism and ophthalmopathy. MiXCR, applied by TCRdb to the multiplex PCR reads, yields one record per CDR3 protein. The sample lists just under 750,000 distinct CDR3 sequences; 35% were seen once. Sequencing used blood. These receptors were obtained from a woman between 40 and 50 years old with Graves' hyperthyroidism. Both conserved end residues are part of each CDR3. A D gene is named only where the DNA matches it firmly. Size values are once, few and many counts, or a class for expanded clones, and some rows have none.

d_gene,abundance,j_gene,v_gene,CDR3nt,CDR3aa
NA,many,TRBJ1-2,TRBV12-3/TRBV12-4,TGTGCCAGCAGACTGACGACGGGCTATGGCTACACCTTC,CASRLTTGYGYTF
TRBD2,few,TRBJ2-2,TRBV19,TGTGCCAGTAAGCGGGAGTCCGTCACCGGGGAGCTGTTTTTT,CASKRESVTGELFF
NA,NA,TRBJ2-2,TRBV12-3/TRBV12-4,TGTGCCAGCAGTTTTGCCGGGGGGCTGTTTTTT,CASSFAGGLFF
TRBD1,NA,TRBJ1-2,TRBV10-1,TGCGCCAGCAGTGCCGGGACAGGAGGCTCTGGAAACACCTTC,CASSAGTGGSGNTF
TRBD1,many,TRBJ1-2,TRBV6-5,TGTGCCAGCAGGAGGGACAGATGGGATGGCTACACCTTC,CASRRDRWDGYTF
NA,NA,TRBJ1-1,TRBV11-1,TGTGCCAGCAGTTTATCCCTCGGAACAGAACATTTT,CASSLSLGTEHF
NA,many,TRBJ1-2,TRBV5-1,TGCGCCAGCAGCGCTGACAGCGGATCCGATGGCTACACCTTC,CASSADSGSDGYTF
NA,NA,TRBJ1-5,TRBV25-1,TGTGCCAGCAGTGTAGGCGGGGCTGGCAATCAGCCCCAGCATTTT,CASSVGGAGNQPQHF
TRBD1,many,TRBJ1-2,TRBV10-2,TGCGCCAGCAGTGAGTCGGGGACAGAGACCTATGGCTACACCTTC,CASSESGTETYGYTF
NA,many,TRBJ1-4,TRBV20-1,TGCAGTGCTAGAGATCGGGAGGACATTGACGAAAAACTGTTTTTT,CSARDREDIDEKLFF
NA,NA,TRBJ1-1,TRBV5-1,TGCGCCAGCAGCAAGACGGACAGCCGCCCGGTGGCTGAAGCTTTCTTT,CASSKTDSRPVAEAFF
TRBD1,NA,TRBJ2-7,TRBV5-1,TGCGCCAGCAGCTTCCCGGACAGGGGCTGGGAGCAGTACTTC,CASSFPDRGWEQYF
NA,many,TRBJ1-3,TRBV7-9,TGTGCCAGCAGCTTAAATCAGGGTTCCATATATTTT,CASSLNQGSIYF
NA,many,TRBJ2-5,TRBV19,TGTGCCAGTAGTACGACGGGACTTCGCGGTGAGACCCAGTACTTC,CASSTTGLRGETQYF
NA,few,TRBJ1-4,TRBV11-1,TGTGCCAGCAGCCACCGGGACCGCGGGGAAAAACTGTTTTTT,CASSHRDRGEKLFF
TRBD2,once,TRBJ2-7,TRBV10-3,TGTGCCATCAGACTAGCGGGAGACCACTTCATCCACGAGCAGTACTTC,CAIRLAGDHFIHEQYF
TRBD1,NA,TRBJ1-2,TRBV15,TGTGCCACCAGCAGTGGGACCGGGACAGGACTGAGCTACACCTTC,CATSSGTGTGLSYTF